The next 18 T cell receptor beta chains were all read from a single sample in a study of T-cell memory formation after mild COVID-19 (dated by TCRdb to the early 2020s). Library prep was done by 5' RACE. Data came from an Illumina NovaSeq 6000. TCRdb itself trimmed the public reads at Q25 with fastp, ran MiXCR and retained productive beta chains. Rows are combined by CDR3 protein, so each entry shows the most common genes and DNA. Within this sample are 500,000 to 650,000 distinct CDR3 sequences, with roughly a fifth of them counted one time only. Approximately 8.4% of the sample is in the top ten clones. The material sequenced was PBMCs or a T cell subset sorted from them (not recorded which). These receptors were taken from an adult woman who had mild COVID-19 (a few samples of this study predate the infection). The sample titles of this study are shuffled in the database, so cell type and time point are left out; the donor was told from shared clones.

The chain employs TRBV4-1 and TRBJ1-5, with a weak D call TRBD1 (5 bases). Trimming left V 4 bases short and J 0 bases short, with 13 bases between. Germline loops: CDR1 MGHRA, CDR2 YSYEKL. The CDR3 length is 16 residues. The CDR3 nucleotides are TGCGCCAGCAGCCCGGAGACAGTCCTTAGCAATCAGCCCCAGCATTTT. Protein product: CASSPETVLSNQPQHF.

The V call is TRBV11-2, the J call TRBJ2-7, with D hard to call. Trimming shortened V by 7 bases and J by 0 bases, and 10 bases separated the two germline ends. The CDR3 covers 13 residues. Germline V gives CDR1 SGHAT, CDR2 FQNNGV. The CDR3 sequence: CASNERDSYEQYF. For the CDR3, the DNA is TGTGCCAGCAACGAAAGGGACTCCTACGAGCAGTACTTC.

This clonotype was picked up one time. The J gene is TRBJ1-2, the V gene TRBV5-6, with D unclear. V was pared by 3 bases and J by 7 bases, with 19 bases between. This CDR3 spans 15 amino acids. Germline V gives CDR1 SGHDT, CDR2 YYEEEE. The CDR3 DNA is TGTGCCAGCAGCTCGGACCGTCATCGGAGCCGTGGCTACACCTTC. It encodes CASSSDRHRSRGYTF.

This clonotype has more than one count but fewer than ten. The chain is built from TRBV7-8 and TRBJ2-7, with a weak D call TRBD1 (6 bases). The germline gives CDR1 SGHVS, CDR2 FQNEAQ. Trimming shortened V by 6 bases and J by 4 bases, and 10 bases separated the two germline ends. The CDR3 loop spans 12 amino acids. The CDR3 bases are TGTGCCAGCAGGCCACAGGGTTACGAGCAGTACTTC. Its protein product is CASRPQGYEQYF.

This clonotype was observed a handful of times. V is TRBV4-2 and J is TRBJ2-7; tentatively, D is TRBD1 or TRBD2 (5 bases each). The CDR3 spans 15 residues. With 3 bases removed from V and 5 bases from J, the gap between germline ends came to 17 bases. Germline loops: CDR1 LGHNA, CDR2 YNFKEQ. CDR3 loop: CASSQAGRGPHEQYF. CDR3 nucleotides: TGTGCCAGCAGCCAGGCCGGTAGGGGACCCCACGAGCAGTACTTC.

The V gene is TRBV16, the J gene TRBJ2-1, with a weak D call TRBD1 (5 bases). Germline V gene sequence: CDR1 KGHSY, CDR2 FQNENV. This CDR3 is built from 16 residues. Trimming left V 2 bases short and J 10 bases short, with 21 bases between. The CDR3 protein is CASSQPALGRLEEQFF. As DNA, the CDR3 is TGTGCCAGCAGCCAACCGGCTCTGGGGCGGTTAGAGGAGCAGTTCTTC.

This clonotype has just a few counts. The V call is TRBV5-1, the J call TRBJ2-1; D tentatively fits TRBD1 or TRBD2 (6 bases each). CDR1 SGHRS and CDR2 YFSETQ come from the germline V gene. Trimming took off 2 bases at V and 0 bases at J, with 9 bases between the two ends. The CDR3 has 15 residues. CDR3 sequence (DNA): TGCGCCAGCAGCTTCGGGGGCCCCTCCTACAATGAGCAGTTCTTC. Protein: CASSFGGPSYNEQFF. The full variable domain, completed using reference TRBV5-1 and TRBJ2-1, is KAGVTQTPRYLIKTRGQQVTLSCSPISGHRSVSWYQQTPGQGLQFLFEYFSETQRNKGNFPGRFSGRQFSNSRSEMNVSTLELGDSALYLCASSFGGPSYNEQFFGPGTRLTVL.

The V and J genes are TRBV20-1 and TRBJ2-7; D may be TRBD2 (6 bases). V lost 0 bases and J lost 4, with 16 bases in between. CDR1 DFQATT and CDR2 SNEGSKA come from the germline V gene (reference sequence). This CDR3 is built from 15 residues. CDR3 loop: CSARDPGLGGYEQYF. DNA of the CDR3: TGCAGTGCTAGAGACCCCGGACTGGGGGGTTACGAGCAGTACTTC.

V gene TRBV7-9 combines with J gene TRBJ2-5; D is uncertain. The CDR3 runs 17 residues. Looked up from germline, CDR1 is SEHNR and CDR2 is FQNEAQ (reference sequence). V was clipped by 1 base and J by 2 bases, with 17 bases between them. CDR3 residues: CASSLDVLEFLQETQYF. CDR3 bases: TGTGCCAGCAGCTTAGATGTCTTGGAGTTCCTTCAAGAGACCCAGTACTTC.

This clonotype was counted between two and nine times. This sequence joins TRBV13 and TRBJ2-1, with D uncertain. V was cut by 5 bases and J by 6 bases, with 8 bases left in between. This CDR3 has 12 residues. Germline V gene data show CDR1 as PRHDT and CDR2 as FYEKMQ (reference sequence). CDR3 amino acids: CASSVSPNEQFF. The CDR3 nucleotides read TGTGCCAGCAGCGTTAGCCCCAATGAGCAGTTCTTC.

The CDR3 reads CASSLGSRDYNEQFF. CDR3 nucleotide sequence: TGTGCCAGCAGTTTGGGTAGCAGAGATTACAATGAGCAGTTCTTC. J is TRBJ2-1 and V is TRBV12-3 or TRBV12-4; D is uncertain. This CDR3 region has 15 residues. V gave up 3 bases and J gave up 4 bases, with 13 bases separating them.

The CDR3, as DNA: TGTGCCATCAGTGAGTCGGGGGCAGTTGGGCAGCCCCAGCATTTT. It codes for CAISESGAVGQPQHF. The chain links TRBV10-3 to TRBJ1-5; D might be TRBD1 (6 bases). Germline V lookup: CDR1 ENHRY, CDR2 SYGVKD. Trimming stripped 0 bases from V and 7 bases from J, with 13 bases between. The CDR3 runs to 15 residues.

The V and J genes are TRBV6-2 or TRBV6-3 and TRBJ1-1; TRBD1 aligns across 8 bases. Trimming removed 4 bases from V and 7 bases from J; junction bases left unmatched: 5. This CDR3 is built from 13 residues. Germline CDR1 is MNHEY and CDR2 is SVGEGT. CDR3 bases: TGTGCCAGCAGTTTGGCAGGGGGCAATGAAGCTTTCTTT. This sequence encodes CASSLAGGNEAFF.

This clonotype was picked up many times. The chain is built from TRBV20-1 and TRBJ2-3; TRBD2 matches at 7 bases. The V gene's germline CDR1 is DFQATT and CDR2 SNEGSKA (reference sequence). The CDR3 loop spans 16 amino acids. With 3 bases clipped from V and 1 base from J, the junction kept 10 bases outside the gene matches. Here the CDR3 DNA reads TGCAGTGCTAGCGGGAGGTTCCTAAAGGGCACAGATACGCAGTATTTT. The encoded protein is CSASGRFLKGTDTQYF.

This clonotype showed up just a few times. This chain connects TRBV4-1 to TRBJ2-2; tentatively, D is TRBD1 (6 bases). The CDR3 extends over 16 amino acids. The ends were cut back, 1 base at V and 3 bases at J, with 12 bases in the middle. Germline assignment: CDR1 MGHRA and CDR2 YSYEKL. Here the CDR3 reads CASSQAEAGDTGELFF. CDR3 DNA sequence: TGCGCCAGCAGCCAAGCGGAAGCAGGGGACACCGGGGAGCTGTTTTTT.

This clonotype was seen more than once but under ten times. The genes are TRBV29-1 and TRBJ2-1, with 9 bases fitting TRBD2. This CDR3 has 14 amino acids. The V and J ends lost 6 bases and 8 bases, in that order; junction bases with no gene match: 11. In germline, CDR1 is SQVTM, CDR2 ANQGSEA. The CDR3 sequence is CSVGAGGGIYEQFF. CDR3 nucleotide sequence: TGCAGCGTGGGAGCGGGAGGCGGCATTTATGAGCAGTTCTTC.

The CDR3: CSVPGTGNTEAFF. The CDR3 nucleotides read TGCAGTGTCCCCGGGACAGGGAACACTGAAGCTTTCTTT. This chain links TRBV29-1 with TRBJ1-1; 8 nucleotides line up with TRBD1. This CDR3 has 13 residues. Germline loops: CDR1 SQVTM, CDR2 ANQGSEA.

This clonotype was observed a handful of times. V gene TRBV5-1 combines with J gene TRBJ1-1; maybe TRBD1 (5 bases). There are 17 residues in the CDR3. The V end lost 0 bases, the J end lost 2 bases, and 17 bases lay between the germline ends. Germline V lookup: CDR1 SGHRS, CDR2 YFSETQ. The CDR3 protein is CASSLARDGGVNTEAFF. Written as DNA, the CDR3 is TGCGCCAGCAGCTTGGCCCGGGACGGTGGGGTTAACACTGAAGCTTTCTTT.